This TCR beta chain was recovered during a study of blood T cell repertoires in COVID-19. Across the whole study: Donors in the United States, Italy and Spain gave samples during acute or convalescent COVID-19. Sources were T cells, B-cell-depleted T cells, or PBMCs; the material itself was cDNA or gDNA.

Germline CDR1 is SNHLY and CDR2 is FYNNEI. The CDR3 consists of 16 residues. Trimming cost V 6 bases and J 0 bases, with 14 bases left between them. The authors' processing: Estimation of nucleated cell counts was performed using reference gene primer amplification. This table comes from immunoSEQ multiplex PCR, and its TCRdb copy is limited to in-frame clones, with some not included. V, J and clone size were drawn from that table, and D and trimming were deduced from the DNA. The table has some 150,000 clones, around four fifths seen once. This receptor was identified in a woman aged 35 to 49 with active or convalescent COVID-19. The chain joins TRBV2 to TRBJ2-2; a weak D match, TRBD2 (5 bases). Sequenced sample: peripheral blood. CDR3 residues: CASSGETRTNTGELFF. The CDR3 DNA is TGTGCCAGCAGCGGGGAGACACGCACGAACACCGGGGAGCTGTTTTTT.